These 14 T cell receptor beta chains share one sample of origin, sequenced in a study of cytomegalovirus exposure and HLA in healthy donors. The PCR ran on 60 Vbeta and 13 Jbeta primers. Repertoires were generated with immunoSEQ multiplex PCR, while TCRdb's copy carries only in-frame clones and drops some. This sample has around 140,000 clones, with roughly 74% found just once. Material for sequencing was PBMCs. The receptors come from a woman in her thirties or forties in good health and CMV-seropositive.

This sequence joins TRBV28 and TRBJ2-3; 9 bases align to TRBD2. V dropped 4 bases and J dropped 2; count of bases not matched to a gene: 10. Germline CDR1 reads MDHEN; CDR2 reads SYDVKM. The CDR3 runs to 17 residues. The CDR3 here is CASSSYGSGRPTDTQYF. The CDR3 DNA reads TGTGCCAGCAGTTCATACGGGAGCGGGAGGCCCACAGATACGCAGTATTTT.

The chain uses TRBV27 and TRBJ1-1, with a possible D match to TRBD1 (6 bases). Germline V lookup: CDR1 MNHEY, CDR2 SMNVEV (reference sequence). Between the trimmed V and J ends, which lost 6 bases and 2 bases, there was a span of 13 bases. This CDR3 comprises 14 residues. In DNA form, the CDR3 reads TGTGCCAGCAGATCGGACAGTGTTAACACTGAAGCTTTCTTT. Protein product: CASRSDSVNTEAFF.

The chain uses TRBV10-3 and TRBJ1-1, with TRBD1 as a possible D gene (6 bases). From germline, CDR1 is ENHRY and CDR2 SYGVKD. The V and J ends lost 6 bases and 0 bases respectively, with 11 bases between them. CDR3 length equals 14 residues. CDR3 sequence reads: CAIREGDMNTEAFF. The CDR3 nucleotides are TGTGCCATCAGAGAAGGGGACATGAACACTGAAGCTTTCTTT.

The table lists this clone with a few counts. V gene TRBV9 combines with J gene TRBJ2-3; tentatively, D is TRBD2 (5 bases). Trimming pared 0 bases from V and 7 bases from J, leaving 21 bases between. Germline V CDR1 and CDR2: SGDLS, YYNGEE. The CDR3 spans 17 residues. CDR3 DNA: TGTGCCAGCAGCGTAGATCTTTCGGGGAATCACCGGAATACGCAGTATTTT. It translates to CASSVDLSGNHRNTQYF.

The J gene is TRBJ2-3, the V gene TRBV7-9, with TRBD2 matching 13 bases. V lost 5 bases, J lost 6 bases, and 8 bases stayed unmatched. CDR1 is SEHNR and CDR2 is FQNEAQ in the germline V gene (reference sequence). This CDR3 has 16 amino acids. CDR3 DNA sequence: TGTGCCAGCAGCCCTTGGACTAGCGGGAGAGGTGATACGCAGTATTTT. Encoded protein: CASSPWTSGRGDTQYF.

V is TRBV6-6 and J is TRBJ1-2, with a possible D match to TRBD1 (5 bases). Germline values: CDR1 MNHNY, CDR2 SVGAGI (reference sequence). Trimming took 3 bases from V and 2 from J, leaving 10 bases between them. This CDR3 region has 14 residues. Here the CDR3 DNA reads TGTGCCAGCAGTTATAAGGACACCAACTATGGCTACACCTTC. This codes for CASSYKDTNYGYTF.

This clone has only one observation. Mismatch with germline at one junction end may stem from a read error. The V call is TRBV4-1, the J call TRBJ2-7; tentative D call: TRBD1 (5 bases). Germline values: CDR1 MGHRA, CDR2 YSYEKL. CDR3 size: 13 residues. The CDR3 reads CASRRWGSHEQYF. The CDR3 bases are TGCGCCAGCAGGAGGTGGGGCTCCCACGAGCAGTACTTC.

The V gene is TRBV25-1, the J gene TRBJ2-2, with 15 positions matching TRBD2. The CDR3 covers 17 residues. V trimming: 4 bases; J trimming: 9 bases; junction bases outside the gene matches: 9. Per the germline V gene, CDR1 is MGHDK and CDR2 is SYGVNS. The CDR3 spells CASSGTSGRGRIRELFF. The CDR3 DNA reads as TGTGCCAGCAGTGGGACTAGCGGGAGGGGTAGGATCCGGGAGCTGTTTTTT.

The chain employs TRBV5-1 and TRBJ2-7, with a tentative D call TRBD1 (6 bases). CDR1 is SGHRS, CDR2 YFSETQ, per germline. This CDR3 is 12 amino acids long. V lost 4 bases, J lost 5 bases, and 10 bases lay in between. The CDR3 spells CASSPHRDEQYF. CDR3 nucleotide sequence: TGCGCCAGCAGCCCCCACAGGGACGAGCAGTACTTC. The entire variable domain, with the rest obtained from reference TRBV5-1 and TRBJ2-7, is as follows: KAGVTQTPRYLIKTRGQQVTLSCSPISGHRSVSWYQQTPGQGLQFLFEYFSETQRNKGNFPGRFSGRQFSNSRSEMNVSTLELGDSALYLCASSPHRDEQYFGPGTRLTVT.

This chain links TRBV19 with TRBJ2-1; possibly TRBD2 for D (6 bases). The germline V gene encodes CDR1 LNHDA and CDR2 SQIVND (reference sequence). Trimming stripped 7 bases from V and 4 bases from J, with 17 bases between. The CDR3 totals 15 residues. The CDR3 DNA reads as TGTGCCAGTACCCCCAGGGAGGACCCTTACAATGAGCAGTTCTTC. Translation: CASTPREDPYNEQFF.

The chain is built from TRBV10-3 and TRBJ1-3; possible D gene TRBD1, 5 bases. This CDR3 has 14 residues. The germline CDR1 and CDR2 sequences are ENHRY and SYGVKD. Trimming cost V 11 bases and J 3 bases, with 17 bases left between them. The CDR3 coding sequence is TGTGCCGGCGGGGCTGGGGCATTTGGAAACACCATATATTTT. It yields the protein CAGGAGAFGNTIYF.

The chain couples TRBV2 to TRBJ2-7, with D perhaps matching TRBD2 (5 bases). This CDR3 comprises 13 residues. V dropped 2 bases and J dropped 6 bases, with 11 bases sitting between them. Germline V gene sequence: CDR1 SNHLY, CDR2 FYNNEI. The CDR3 reads CASSETGWAEQYF. The CDR3 bases are TGTGCCAGCAGTGAAACGGGATGGGCCGAGCAGTACTTC.

The V gene is TRBV6-1, the J gene TRBJ2-1; D gene unclear. CDR3 size: 15 residues. The V gene lost 1 base and the J gene lost 6 bases, with 13 bases spanning the gap. Germline assignment: CDR1 MNHNS and CDR2 SASEGT. CDR3 residues: CASSEGGFVGNEQFF. CDR3 nucleotide sequence: TGTGCCAGCAGTGAAGGCGGATTTGTAGGCAATGAGCAGTTCTTC.

The chain recombines TRBV2 with TRBJ2-5; D might be TRBD1 (5 bases). The CDR3 extends over 16 amino acids. The V and J ends lost 5 bases and 3 bases respectively, with 19 bases between them. Germline CDR1 SNHLY, CDR2 FYNNEI. The CDR3 DNA reads as TGTGCCAGCAGTTTCTCCCCAGGGATGGTGAAAGAGACCCAGTACTTC. This sequence encodes CASSFSPGMVKETQYF.